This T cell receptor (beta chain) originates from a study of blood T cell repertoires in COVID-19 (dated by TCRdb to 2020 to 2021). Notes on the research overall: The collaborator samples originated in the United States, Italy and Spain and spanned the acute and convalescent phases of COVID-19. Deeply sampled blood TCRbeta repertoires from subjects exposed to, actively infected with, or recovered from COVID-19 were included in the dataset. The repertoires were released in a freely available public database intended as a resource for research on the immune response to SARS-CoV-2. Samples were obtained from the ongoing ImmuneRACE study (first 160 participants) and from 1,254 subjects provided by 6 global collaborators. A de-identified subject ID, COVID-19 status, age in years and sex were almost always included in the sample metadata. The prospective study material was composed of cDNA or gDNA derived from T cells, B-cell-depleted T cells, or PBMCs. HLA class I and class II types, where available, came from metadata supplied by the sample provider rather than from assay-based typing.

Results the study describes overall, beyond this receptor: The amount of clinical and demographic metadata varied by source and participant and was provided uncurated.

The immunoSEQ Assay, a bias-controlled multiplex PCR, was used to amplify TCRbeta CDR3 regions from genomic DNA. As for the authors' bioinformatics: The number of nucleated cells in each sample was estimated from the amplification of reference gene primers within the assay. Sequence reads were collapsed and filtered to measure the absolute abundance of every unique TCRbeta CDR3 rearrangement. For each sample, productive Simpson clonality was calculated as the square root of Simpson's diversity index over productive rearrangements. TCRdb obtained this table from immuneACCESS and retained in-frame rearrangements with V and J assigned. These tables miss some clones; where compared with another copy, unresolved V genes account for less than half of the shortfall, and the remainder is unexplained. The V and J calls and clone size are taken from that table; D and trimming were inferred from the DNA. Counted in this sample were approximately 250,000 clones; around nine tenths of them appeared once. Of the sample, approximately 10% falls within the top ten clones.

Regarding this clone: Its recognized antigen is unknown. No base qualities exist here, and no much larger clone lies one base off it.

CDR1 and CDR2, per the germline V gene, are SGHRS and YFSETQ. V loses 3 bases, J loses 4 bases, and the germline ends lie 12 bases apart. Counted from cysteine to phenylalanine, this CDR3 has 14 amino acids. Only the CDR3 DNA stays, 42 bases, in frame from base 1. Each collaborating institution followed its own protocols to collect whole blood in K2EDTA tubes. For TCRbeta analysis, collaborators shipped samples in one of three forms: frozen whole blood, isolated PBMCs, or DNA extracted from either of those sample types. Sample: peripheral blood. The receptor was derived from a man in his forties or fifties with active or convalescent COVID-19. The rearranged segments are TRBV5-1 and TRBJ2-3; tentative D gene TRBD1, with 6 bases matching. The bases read TGCGCCAGCAGCTGGGGGCGCCACGCAGATACGCAGTATTTT. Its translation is CASSWGRHADTQYF.